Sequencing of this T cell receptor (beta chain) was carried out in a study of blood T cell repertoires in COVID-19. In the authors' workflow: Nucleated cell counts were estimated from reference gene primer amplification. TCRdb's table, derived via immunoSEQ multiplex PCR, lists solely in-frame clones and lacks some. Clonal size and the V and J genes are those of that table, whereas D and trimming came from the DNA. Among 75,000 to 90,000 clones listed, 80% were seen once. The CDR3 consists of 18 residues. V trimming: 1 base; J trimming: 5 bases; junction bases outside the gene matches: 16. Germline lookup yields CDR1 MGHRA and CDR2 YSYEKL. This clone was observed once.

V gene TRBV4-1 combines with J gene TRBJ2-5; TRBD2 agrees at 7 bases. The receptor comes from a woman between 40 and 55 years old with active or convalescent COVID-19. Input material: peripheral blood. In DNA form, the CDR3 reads TGCGCCAGCAGCCAAGGGGAATGGGGACTAAGTTTTGGGGAGACCCAGTACTTC. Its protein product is CASSQGEWGLSFGETQYF.